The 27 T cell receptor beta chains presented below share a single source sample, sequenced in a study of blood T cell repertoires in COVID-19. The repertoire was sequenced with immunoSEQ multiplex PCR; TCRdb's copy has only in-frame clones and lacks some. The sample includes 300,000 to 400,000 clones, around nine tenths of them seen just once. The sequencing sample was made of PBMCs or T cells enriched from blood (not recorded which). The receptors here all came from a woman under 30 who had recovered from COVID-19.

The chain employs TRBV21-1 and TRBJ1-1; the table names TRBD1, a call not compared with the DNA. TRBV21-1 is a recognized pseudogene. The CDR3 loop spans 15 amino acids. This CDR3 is CASSKALTENTEAFF. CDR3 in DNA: TGTGCCAGCAGCAAAGCGCTAACAGAGAACACTGAAGCTTTCTTT.

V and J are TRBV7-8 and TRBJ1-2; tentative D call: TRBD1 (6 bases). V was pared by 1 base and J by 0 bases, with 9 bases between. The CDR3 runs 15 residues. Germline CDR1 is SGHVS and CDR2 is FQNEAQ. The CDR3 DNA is TGTGCCAGCAGCTTAGAACAGGGAACTAACTATGGCTACACCTTC. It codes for CASSLEQGTNYGYTF.

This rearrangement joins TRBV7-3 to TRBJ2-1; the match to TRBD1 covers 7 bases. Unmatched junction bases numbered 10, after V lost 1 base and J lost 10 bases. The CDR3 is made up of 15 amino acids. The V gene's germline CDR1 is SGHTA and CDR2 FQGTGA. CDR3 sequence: CASSLIPSQGHEQFF. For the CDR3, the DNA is TGTGCCAGCAGCTTAATCCCCTCACAGGGGCACGAGCAGTTCTTC.

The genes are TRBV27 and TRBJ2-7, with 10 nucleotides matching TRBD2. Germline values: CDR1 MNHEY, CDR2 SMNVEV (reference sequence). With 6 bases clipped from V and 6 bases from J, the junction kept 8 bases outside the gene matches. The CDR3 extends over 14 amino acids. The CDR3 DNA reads TGTGCCAGCAGCCTCAGGACTAGCGGTATCGAGCAGTACTTC. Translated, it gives CASSLRTSGIEQYF.

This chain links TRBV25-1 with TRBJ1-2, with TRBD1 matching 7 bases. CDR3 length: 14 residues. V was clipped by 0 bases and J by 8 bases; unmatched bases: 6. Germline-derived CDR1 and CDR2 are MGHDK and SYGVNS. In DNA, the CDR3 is TGTGCCAGCAGTGAATATAAGGGGGCAGGGGGCTACACCTTC. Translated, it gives CASSEYKGAGGYTF.

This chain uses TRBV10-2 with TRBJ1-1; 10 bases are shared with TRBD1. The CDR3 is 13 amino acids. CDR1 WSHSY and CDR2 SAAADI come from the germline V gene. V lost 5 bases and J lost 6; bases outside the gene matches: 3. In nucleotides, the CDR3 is TGCGCCAGCAGTCTAGGACAGGGGGCTGAAGCTTTCTTT. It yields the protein CASSLGQGAEAFF.

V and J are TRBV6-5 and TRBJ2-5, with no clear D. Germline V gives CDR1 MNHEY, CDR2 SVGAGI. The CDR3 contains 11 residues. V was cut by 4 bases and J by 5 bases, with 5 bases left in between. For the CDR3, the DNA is TGTGCCAGCAGTTCGAGCGAGACCCAGTACTTC. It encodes CASSSSETQYF.

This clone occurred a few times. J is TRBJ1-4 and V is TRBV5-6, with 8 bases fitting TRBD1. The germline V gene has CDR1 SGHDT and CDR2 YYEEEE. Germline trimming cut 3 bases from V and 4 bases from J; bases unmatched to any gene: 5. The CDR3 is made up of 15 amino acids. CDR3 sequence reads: CASSSWTGYNEKLFF. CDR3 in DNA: TGTGCCAGCAGCTCATGGACAGGGTATAATGAAAAACTGTTTTTT.

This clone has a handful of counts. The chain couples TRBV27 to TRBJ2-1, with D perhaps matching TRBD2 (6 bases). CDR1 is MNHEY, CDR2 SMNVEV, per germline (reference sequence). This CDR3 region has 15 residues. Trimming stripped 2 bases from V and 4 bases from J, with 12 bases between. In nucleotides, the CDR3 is TGTGCCAGCAGTTTAAACTGGGGGGATTACAATGAGCAGTTCTTC. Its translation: CASSLNWGDYNEQFF.

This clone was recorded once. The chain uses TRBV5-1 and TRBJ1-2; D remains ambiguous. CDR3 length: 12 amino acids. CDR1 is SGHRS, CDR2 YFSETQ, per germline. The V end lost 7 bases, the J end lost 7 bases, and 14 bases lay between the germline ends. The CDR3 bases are TGCGCCAGCCAAAACAATGCAGGTGGCTACACCTTC. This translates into CASQNNAGGYTF.

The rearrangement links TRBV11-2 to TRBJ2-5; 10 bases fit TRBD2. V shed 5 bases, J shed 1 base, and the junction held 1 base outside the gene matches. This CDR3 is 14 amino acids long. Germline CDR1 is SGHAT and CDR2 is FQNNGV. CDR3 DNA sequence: TGTGCCAGCAGCGCTAGCGGGGGCCAAGAGACCCAGTACTTC. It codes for CASSASGGQETQYF.

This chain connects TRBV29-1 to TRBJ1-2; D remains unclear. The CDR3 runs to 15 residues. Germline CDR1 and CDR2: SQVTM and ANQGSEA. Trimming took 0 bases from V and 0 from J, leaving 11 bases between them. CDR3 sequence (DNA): TGCAGCGTTGAAGACCCAGCGGCCACTAACTATGGCTACACCTTC. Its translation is CSVEDPAATNYGYTF.

The CDR3 here is CAWSGGRSGANVLTF. CDR3 nucleotides: TGTGCCTGGAGTGGAGGGCGCTCTGGGGCCAACGTCCTGACTTTC. V is TRBV30 and J is TRBJ2-6, with a possible D match to TRBD2 (5 bases). CDR1 GTSNPN and CDR2 SVGIG come from the germline V gene (reference sequence). The CDR3 consists of 15 residues. Between the trimmed V and J ends, which lost 1 base and 0 bases, there was a span of 7 bases.

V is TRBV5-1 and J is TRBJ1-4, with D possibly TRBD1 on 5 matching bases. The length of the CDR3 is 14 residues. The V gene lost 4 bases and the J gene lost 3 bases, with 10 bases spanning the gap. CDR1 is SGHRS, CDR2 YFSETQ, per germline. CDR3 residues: CASSQGDSNEKLFF. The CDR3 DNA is TGCGCCAGCAGCCAAGGGGATTCTAATGAAAAACTGTTTTTT.

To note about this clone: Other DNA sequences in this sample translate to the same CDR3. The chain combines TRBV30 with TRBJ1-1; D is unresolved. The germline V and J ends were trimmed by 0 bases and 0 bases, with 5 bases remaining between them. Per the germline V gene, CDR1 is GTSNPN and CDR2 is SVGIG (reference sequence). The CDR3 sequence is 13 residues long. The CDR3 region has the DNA TGTGCCTGGAGTGTACACATGAACACTGAAGCTTTCTTT. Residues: CAWSVHMNTEAFF.

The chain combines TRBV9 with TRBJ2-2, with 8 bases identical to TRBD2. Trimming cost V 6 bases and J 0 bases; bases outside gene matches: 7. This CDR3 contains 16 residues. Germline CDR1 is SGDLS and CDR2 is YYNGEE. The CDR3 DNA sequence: TGTGCCAGCAACCCCGGGAGGGCCACGAACACCGGGGAGCTGTTTTTT. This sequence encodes CASNPGRATNTGELFF.

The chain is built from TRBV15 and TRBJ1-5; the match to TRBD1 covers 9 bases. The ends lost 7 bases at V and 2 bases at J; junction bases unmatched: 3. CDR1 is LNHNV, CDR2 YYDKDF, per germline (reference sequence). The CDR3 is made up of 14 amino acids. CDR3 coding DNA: TGTGCCACCAAGGGACAGGGTGGCAATCAGCCCCAGCATTTT. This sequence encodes CATKGQGGNQPQHF.

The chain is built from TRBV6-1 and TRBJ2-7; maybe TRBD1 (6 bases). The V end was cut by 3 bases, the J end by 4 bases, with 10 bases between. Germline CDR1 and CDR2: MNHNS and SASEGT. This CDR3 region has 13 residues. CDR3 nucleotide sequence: TGTGCCAGCAGTGAGCACAGGGATTACGAGCAGTACTTC. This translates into CASSEHRDYEQYF.

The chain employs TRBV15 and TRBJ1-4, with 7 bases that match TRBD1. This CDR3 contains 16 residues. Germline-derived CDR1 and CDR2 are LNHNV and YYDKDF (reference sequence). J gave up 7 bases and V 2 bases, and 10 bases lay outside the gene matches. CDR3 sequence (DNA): TGTGCCACCAGCAGATGGGCGGGAGGGGGCGGTGAAAAACTGTTTTTT. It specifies CATSRWAGGGGEKLFF. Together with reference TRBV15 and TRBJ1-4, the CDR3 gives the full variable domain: DAMVIQNPRYQVTQFGKPVTLSCSQTLNHNVMYWYQQKSSQAPKLLFHYYDKDFNNEADTPDNFQSRRPNTSFCFLDIRSPGLGDTAMYLCATSRWAGGGGEKLFFGSGTQLSVL.

CDR3 residues: CASSWSTYNEQFF. The CDR3 DNA follows: TGCGCCAGCAGCTGGAGCACCTACAATGAGCAGTTCTTC. V is TRBV5-1 and J is TRBJ2-1; D remains unclear. This CDR3 contains 13 residues. The germline V gene encodes CDR1 SGHRS and CDR2 YFSETQ. Trimming pared 3 bases from V and 2 bases from J, leaving 6 bases between. Together with reference TRBV5-1 and TRBJ2-1, the CDR3 gives the full variable domain: KAGVTQTPRYLIKTRGQQVTLSCSPISGHRSVSWYQQTPGQGLQFLFEYFSETQRNKGNFPGRFSGRQFSNSRSEMNVSTLELGDSALYLCASSWSTYNEQFFGPGTRLTVL.

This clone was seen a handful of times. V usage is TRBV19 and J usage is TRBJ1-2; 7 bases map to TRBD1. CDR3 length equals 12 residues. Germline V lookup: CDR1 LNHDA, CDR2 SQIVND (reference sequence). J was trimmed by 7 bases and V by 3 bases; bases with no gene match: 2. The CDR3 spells CASSIPGGGYTF. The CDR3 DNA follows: TGTGCCAGTAGTATCCCAGGGGGTGGCTACACCTTC.

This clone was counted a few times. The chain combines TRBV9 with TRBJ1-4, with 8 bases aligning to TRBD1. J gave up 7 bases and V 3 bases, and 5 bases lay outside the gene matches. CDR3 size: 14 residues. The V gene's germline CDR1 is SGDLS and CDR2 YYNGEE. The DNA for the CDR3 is TGTGCCAGCAGCGCGGACAGGGCAGGTGAAAAACTGTTTTTT. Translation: CASSADRAGEKLFF.

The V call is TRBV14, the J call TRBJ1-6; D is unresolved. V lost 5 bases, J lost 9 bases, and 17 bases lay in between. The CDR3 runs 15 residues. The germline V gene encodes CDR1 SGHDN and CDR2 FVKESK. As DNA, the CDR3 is TGTGCCAGCAGCACCCTGGACGGGGAGATTTCACCCCTCCACTTT. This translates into CASSTLDGEISPLHF. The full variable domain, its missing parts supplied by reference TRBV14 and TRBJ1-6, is EAGVTQFPSHSVIEKGQTVTLRCDPISGHDNLYWYRRVMGKEIKFLLHFVKESKQDESGMPNNRFLAERTGGTYSTLKVQPAELEDSGVYFCASSTLDGEISPLHFGNGTRLTVT.

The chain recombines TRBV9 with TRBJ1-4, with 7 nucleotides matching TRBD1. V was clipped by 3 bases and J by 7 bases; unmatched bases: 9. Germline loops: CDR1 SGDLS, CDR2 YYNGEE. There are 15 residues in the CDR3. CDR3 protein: CASSEGTGVGEKLFF. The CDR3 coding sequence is TGTGCCAGCAGCGAAGGTACAGGGGTGGGTGAAAAACTGTTTTTT. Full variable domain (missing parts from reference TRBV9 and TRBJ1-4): DSGVTQTPKHLITATGQRVTLRCSPRSGDLSVYWYQQSLDQGLQFLIQYYNGEERAKGNILERFSAQQFPDLHSELNLSSLELGDSALYFCASSEGTGVGEKLFFGSGTQLSVL.

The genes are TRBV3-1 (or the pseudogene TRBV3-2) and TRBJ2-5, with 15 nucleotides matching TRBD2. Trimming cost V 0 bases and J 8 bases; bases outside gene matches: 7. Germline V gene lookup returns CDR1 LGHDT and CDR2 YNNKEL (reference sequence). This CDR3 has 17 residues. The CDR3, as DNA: TGTGCCAGCAGCCAAGATCACCCGGGACTAGCGGGGGGTACCCAGTACTTC. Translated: CASSQDHPGLAGGTQYF.

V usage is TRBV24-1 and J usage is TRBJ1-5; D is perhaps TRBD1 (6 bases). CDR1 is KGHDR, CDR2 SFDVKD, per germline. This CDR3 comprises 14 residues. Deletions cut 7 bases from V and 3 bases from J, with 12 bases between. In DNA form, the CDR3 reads TGTGCCACCAGGCCGGGGGGGCCCAATCAGCCCCAGCATTTT. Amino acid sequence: CATRPGGPNQPQHF.

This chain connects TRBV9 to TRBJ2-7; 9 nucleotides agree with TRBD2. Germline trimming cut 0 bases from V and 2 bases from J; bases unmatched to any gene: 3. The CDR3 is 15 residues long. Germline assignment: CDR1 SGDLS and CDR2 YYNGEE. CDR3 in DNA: TGTGCCAGCAGCGTAGGTGGCGGGGGGGCCTACGAGCAGTACTTC. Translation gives CASSVGGGGAYEQYF.